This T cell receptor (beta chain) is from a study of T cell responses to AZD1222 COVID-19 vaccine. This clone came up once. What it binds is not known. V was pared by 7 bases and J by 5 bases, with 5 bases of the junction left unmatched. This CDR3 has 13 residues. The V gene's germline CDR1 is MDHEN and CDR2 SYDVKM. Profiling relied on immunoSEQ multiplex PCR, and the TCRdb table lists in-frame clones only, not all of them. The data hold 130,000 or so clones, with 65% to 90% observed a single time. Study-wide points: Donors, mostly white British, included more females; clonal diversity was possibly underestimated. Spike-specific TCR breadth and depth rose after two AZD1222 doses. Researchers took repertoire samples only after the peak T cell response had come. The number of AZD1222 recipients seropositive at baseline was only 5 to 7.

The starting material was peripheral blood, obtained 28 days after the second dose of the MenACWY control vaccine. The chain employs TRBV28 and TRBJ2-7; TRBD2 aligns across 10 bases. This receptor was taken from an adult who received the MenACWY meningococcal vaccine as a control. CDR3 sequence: CASIASGSHEQYF. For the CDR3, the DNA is TGTGCCAGCATTGCTAGCGGGAGCCACGAGCAGTACTTC.